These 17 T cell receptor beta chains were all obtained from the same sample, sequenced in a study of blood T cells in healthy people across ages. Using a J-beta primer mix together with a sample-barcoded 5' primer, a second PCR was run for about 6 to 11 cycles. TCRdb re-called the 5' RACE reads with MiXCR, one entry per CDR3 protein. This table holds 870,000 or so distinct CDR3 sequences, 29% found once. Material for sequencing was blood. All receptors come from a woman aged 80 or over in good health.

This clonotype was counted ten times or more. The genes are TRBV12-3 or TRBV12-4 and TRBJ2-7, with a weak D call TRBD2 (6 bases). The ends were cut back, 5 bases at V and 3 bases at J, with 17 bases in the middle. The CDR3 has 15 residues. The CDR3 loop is CASSLRRGGVYEQYF. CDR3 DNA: TGTGCCAGCAGTCTCCGGAGGGGTGGGGTCTACGAGCAGTACTTC.

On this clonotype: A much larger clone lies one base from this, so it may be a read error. CDR3 coding DNA: TGTGCCAGCGTGGACGGGGGTGGGGGGATCCAGTACTTC. It codes for CASVDGGGGIQYF. This chain uses TRBV6-6 with TRBJ2-7; a weak D match, TRBD2 (6 bases). V was clipped by 8 bases and J by 10 bases, with 21 bases between them. The CDR3 length is 13 residues. Germline loops: CDR1 MNHNY, CDR2 SVGAGI (reference sequence).

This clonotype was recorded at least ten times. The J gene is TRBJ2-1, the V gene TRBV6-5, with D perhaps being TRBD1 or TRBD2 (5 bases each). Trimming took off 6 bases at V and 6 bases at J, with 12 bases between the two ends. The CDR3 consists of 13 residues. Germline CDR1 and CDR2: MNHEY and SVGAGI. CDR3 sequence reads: CASRPGPGNEQFF. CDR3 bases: TGTGCCAGCAGGCCGGGACCAGGCAATGAGCAGTTCTTC.

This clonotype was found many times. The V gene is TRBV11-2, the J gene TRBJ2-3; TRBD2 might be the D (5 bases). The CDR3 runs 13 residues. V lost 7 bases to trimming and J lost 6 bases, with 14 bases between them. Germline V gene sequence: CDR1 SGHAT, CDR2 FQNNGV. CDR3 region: CASTLGAPDTQYF. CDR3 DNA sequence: TGTGCCAGCACCCTGGGAGCTCCCGATACGCAGTATTTT.

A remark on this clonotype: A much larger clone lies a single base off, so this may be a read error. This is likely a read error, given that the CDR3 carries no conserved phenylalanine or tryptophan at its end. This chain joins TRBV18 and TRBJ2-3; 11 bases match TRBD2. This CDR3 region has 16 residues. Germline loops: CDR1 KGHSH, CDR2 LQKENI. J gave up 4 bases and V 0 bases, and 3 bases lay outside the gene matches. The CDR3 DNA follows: TGTGCCAGCTCACCACCGGGACTAGCGGTGTCAGATACGCAGTATTGT. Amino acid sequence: CASSPPGLAVSDTQYC.

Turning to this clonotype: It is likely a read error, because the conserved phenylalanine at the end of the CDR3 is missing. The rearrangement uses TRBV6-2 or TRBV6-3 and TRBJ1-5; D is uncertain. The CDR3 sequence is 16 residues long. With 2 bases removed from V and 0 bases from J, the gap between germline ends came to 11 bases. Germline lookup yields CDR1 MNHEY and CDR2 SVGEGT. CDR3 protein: CASSYGSETSNQPQHC. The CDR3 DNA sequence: TGTGCCAGCAGTTACGGGTCAGAAACTAGCAATCAGCCCCAGCATTGT.

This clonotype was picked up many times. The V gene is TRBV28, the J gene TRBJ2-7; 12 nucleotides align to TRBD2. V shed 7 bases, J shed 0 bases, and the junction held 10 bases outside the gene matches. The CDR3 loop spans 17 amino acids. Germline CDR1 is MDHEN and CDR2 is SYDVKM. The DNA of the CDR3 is TGTGCCAGCACCAGGACTAGCGGGACTTATAGCTCCTACGAGCAGTACTTC. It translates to CASTRTSGTYSSYEQYF.

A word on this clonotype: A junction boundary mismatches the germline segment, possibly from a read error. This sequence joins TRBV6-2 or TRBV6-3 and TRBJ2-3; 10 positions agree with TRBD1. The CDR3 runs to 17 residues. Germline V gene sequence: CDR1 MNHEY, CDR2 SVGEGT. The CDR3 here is CVSSPNRDRGLTDTQYF. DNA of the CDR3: TGTGTCAGCAGCCCAAATCGGGACAGGGGCTTAACAGATACGCAGTATTTT.

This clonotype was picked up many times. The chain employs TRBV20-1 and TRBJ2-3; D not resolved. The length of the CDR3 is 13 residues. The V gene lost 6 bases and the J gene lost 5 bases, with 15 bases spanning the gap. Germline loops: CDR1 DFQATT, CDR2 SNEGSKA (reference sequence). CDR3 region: CSAPRTPQDTQYF. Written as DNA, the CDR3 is TGCAGTGCCCCTCGGACCCCTCAAGATACGCAGTATTTT.

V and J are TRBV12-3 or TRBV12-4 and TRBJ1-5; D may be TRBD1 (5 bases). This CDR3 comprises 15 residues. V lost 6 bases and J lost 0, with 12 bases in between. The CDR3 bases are TGTGCCAGCAGAGTCCAGGGAAATAGCAATCAGCCCCAGCATTTT. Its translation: CASRVQGNSNQPQHF.

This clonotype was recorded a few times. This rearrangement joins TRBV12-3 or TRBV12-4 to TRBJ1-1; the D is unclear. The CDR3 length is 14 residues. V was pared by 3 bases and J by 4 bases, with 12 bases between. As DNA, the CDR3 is TGTGCCAGCAGTTTGAGGCTTATCGGCACTGAAGCTTTCTTT. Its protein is CASSLRLIGTEAFF.

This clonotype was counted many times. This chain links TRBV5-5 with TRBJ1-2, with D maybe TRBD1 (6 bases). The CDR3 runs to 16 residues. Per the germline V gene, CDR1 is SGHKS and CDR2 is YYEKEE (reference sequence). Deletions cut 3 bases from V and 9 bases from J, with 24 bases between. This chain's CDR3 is CASSYGTLDDRSRYTF. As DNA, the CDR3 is TGTGCCAGCAGCTACGGGACACTAGACGATAGAAGCCGCTACACCTTC.

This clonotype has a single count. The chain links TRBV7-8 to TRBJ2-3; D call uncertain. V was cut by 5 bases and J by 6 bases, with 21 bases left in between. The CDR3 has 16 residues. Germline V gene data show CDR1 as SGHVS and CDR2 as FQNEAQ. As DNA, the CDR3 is TGTGCCAGCAGCGGAAAATCCGGGCCCTTCGGGGATACGCAGTATTTT. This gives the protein CASSGKSGPFGDTQYF.

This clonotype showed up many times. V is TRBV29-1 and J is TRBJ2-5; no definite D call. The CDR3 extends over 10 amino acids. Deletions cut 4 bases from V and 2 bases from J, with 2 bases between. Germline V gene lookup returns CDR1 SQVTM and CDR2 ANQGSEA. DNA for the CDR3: TGCAGCGTTGCTCAAGAGACCCAGTACTTC. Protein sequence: CSVAQETQYF.

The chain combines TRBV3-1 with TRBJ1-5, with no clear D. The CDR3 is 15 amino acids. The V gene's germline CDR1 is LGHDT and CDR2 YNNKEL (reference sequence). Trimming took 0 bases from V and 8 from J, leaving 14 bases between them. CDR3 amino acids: CASSQDKGLMEPQHF. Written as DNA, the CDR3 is TGTGCCAGCAGCCAAGATAAAGGATTGATGGAGCCCCAGCATTTT.

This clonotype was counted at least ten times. CDR3 nucleotides: TGCAGTGCTAAAATGACGACAGGGGGCGTTGGCTACACCTTC. Its protein product is CSAKMTTGGVGYTF. The chain has TRBV20-1 and TRBJ1-2; TRBD1 matches 10 bases. The CDR3 is 14 amino acids. V was pared by 4 bases and J by 7 bases, with 9 bases of the junction left unmatched. Germline assignment: CDR1 DFQATT and CDR2 SNEGSKA (reference sequence).

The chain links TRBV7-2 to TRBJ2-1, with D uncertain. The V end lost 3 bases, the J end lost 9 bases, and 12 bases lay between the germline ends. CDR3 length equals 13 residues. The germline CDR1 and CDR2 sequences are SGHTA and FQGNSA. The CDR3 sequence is CASSFGPSGEQFF. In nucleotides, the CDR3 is TGTGCCAGCAGCTTTGGACCCTCCGGTGAGCAGTTCTTC.